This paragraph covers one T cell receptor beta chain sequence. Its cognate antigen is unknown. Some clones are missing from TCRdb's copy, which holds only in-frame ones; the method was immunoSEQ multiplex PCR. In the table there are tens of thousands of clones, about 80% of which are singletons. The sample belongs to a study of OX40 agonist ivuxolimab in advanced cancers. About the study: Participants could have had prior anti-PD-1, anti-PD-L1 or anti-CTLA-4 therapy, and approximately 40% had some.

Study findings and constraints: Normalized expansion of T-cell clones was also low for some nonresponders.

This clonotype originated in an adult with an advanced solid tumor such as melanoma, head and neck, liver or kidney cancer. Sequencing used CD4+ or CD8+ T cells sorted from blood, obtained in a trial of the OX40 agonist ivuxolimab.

CDR3: CASSDWDRTNEKLFF. The CDR3 DNA sequence: TGTGCCAGCAGCGACTGGGACAGAACTAATGAAAAACTGTTTTTT. This chain links TRBV9 with TRBJ1-4; 7 nucleotides align to TRBD1. Per the germline V gene, CDR1 is SGDLS and CDR2 is YYNGEE. The CDR3 is 15 residues long. The trim removed 3 bases at V and 1 base at J, leaving 3 bases unmatched.